Sequencing of this TCR beta chain was carried out in a study of blood T cell repertoires in COVID-19. Overall study: Acute and convalescent COVID-19 specimens originated in the United States, Italy and Spain. In each case, the material was cDNA or gDNA derived from T cells, B-cell-depleted T cells, or PBMCs.

Authors' processing steps: Researchers report that nucleated cell counts were estimated from reference gene primer amplification. TCRdb's table, derived via immunoSEQ multiplex PCR, lists solely in-frame clones and lacks some. From that table come the V and J calls and clone size; the DNA was used to work out D and trimming. Among some 270,000 clones, roughly 90% were seen once, and the ten largest hold roughly 0.8%. Trimming left V 4 bases short and J 7 bases short, with 15 bases between. Germline V gives CDR1 SGHRS, CDR2 YFSETQ. The CDR3 is made up of 15 amino acids. The sequencing sample was made of peripheral blood. The gene calls are TRBV5-1 and TRBJ1-6, with a tentative D call TRBD1 (5 bases). The clonotype originates from a man aged 25-45 years with acute or convalescent COVID-19. The CDR3 region has the DNA TGCGCCAGCAGCCCTTCGGGGGGGGTGAATTCACCCCTCCACTTT. It is translated as CASSPSGGVNSPLHF.